A single sample is the source of the 13 T cell receptor beta chains below, sequenced in a study of regulatory T cells in long-lasting Graves disease. The time point was: newly diagnosed GD, antithyroid drugs for less than 3 months. Researchers made the TCR library from RNA that was extracted from PBMCs. Through Arm-PCR of CDR3 regions and iRepertoire HTBI primers, TCR beta libraries were built. TCRdb independently ran MiXCR on the multiplex PCR reads; one entry per CDR3 protein. The table has approximately 350,000 distinct CDR3 sequences, 15% to 20% seen once. These same data were also listed under a study on T cells in Graves' hyperthyroidism and ophthalmopathy.

The sequencing used peripheral blood mononuclear cells (PBMCs), collected at new diagnosis, from a patient treated with antithyroid drugs. Every receptor here comes from a man aged 35 to 55 with Graves disease.

This clonotype has a handful of counts. The V and J genes are TRBV30 and TRBJ1-3; no definite D call. V dropped 3 bases and J dropped 1 base, with 10 bases sitting between them. This CDR3 contains 14 residues. Germline V gene lookup returns CDR1 GTSNPN and CDR2 SVGIG (reference sequence). The CDR3 region is CAWRAGLSGNTIYF. As DNA, the CDR3 is TGTGCCTGGAGGGCGGGATTATCTGGAAACACCATATATTTT.

The V and J genes are TRBV5-1 and TRBJ1-3; D unclear. V gave up 1 base and J gave up 0 bases, with 8 bases separating them. The CDR3 has 15 residues. Germline-derived CDR1 and CDR2 are SGHRS and YFSETQ. The DNA for the CDR3 is TGCGCCAGCAGCTTGAACCCCAGCTCTGGAAACACCATATATTTT. It translates to CASSLNPSSGNTIYF.

This clonotype was recorded many times. V and J are TRBV4-2 and TRBJ2-7; 13 bases align to TRBD2. Trimming took 3 bases from V and 0 from J; bases not matched to a gene: 8. The CDR3 consists of 18 residues. The V gene's germline CDR1 is LGHNA and CDR2 YNFKEQ. DNA for the CDR3: TGTGCCAGCAGCCATCTAACCGGGACTAGCGGGGCCTCCTACGAGCAGTACTTC. Amino acid sequence: CASSHLTGTSGASYEQYF.

This clonotype was seen more than once but under ten times. The chain couples TRBV5-6 to TRBJ1-1, with 9 bases aligning to TRBD1. There are 15 residues in the CDR3. V lost 0 bases to trimming and J lost 4 bases; unmatched junction nucleotides: 4. Germline CDR1 reads SGHDT; CDR2 reads YYEEEE. CDR3 sequence: CASSLEGQGGTEAFF. CDR3 bases: TGTGCCAGCAGCTTGGAGGGACAGGGCGGCACTGAAGCTTTCTTT. The full variable domain, completed using reference TRBV5-6 and TRBJ1-1, is DAGVTQSPTHLIKTRGQQVTLRCSPKSGHDTVSWYQQALGQGPQFIFQYYEEEERQRGNFPDRFSGHQFPNYSSELNVNALLLGDSALYLCASSLEGQGGTEAFFGQGTRLTVV.

This clonotype appeared many times. The chain is built from TRBV15 and TRBJ2-5; D possibly corresponds to TRBD2 (5 bases). Looked up from germline, CDR1 is LNHNV and CDR2 is YYDKDF (reference sequence). The CDR3 consists of 13 residues. Deletions cut 8 bases from V and 3 bases from J, with 13 bases between. CDR3 amino acids: CATAPPGKETQYF. The CDR3 DNA sequence: TGTGCCACCGCTCCGCCCGGGAAAGAGACCCAGTACTTC.

This chain joins TRBV7-3 and TRBJ1-1; 9 bases agree with TRBD1. From germline, CDR1 is SGHTA and CDR2 FQGTGA. The CDR3 loop spans 15 amino acids. The ends lost 6 bases at V and 3 bases at J; junction bases unmatched: 8. The CDR3 here is CASRLQGAVDTEAFF. The DNA of the CDR3 is TGTGCCAGCAGGCTACAGGGGGCTGTGGACACTGAAGCTTTCTTT.

This clonotype was found many times. V usage is TRBV7-2 and J usage is TRBJ2-3, with TRBD2 matching 9 bases. The CDR3 loop spans 16 amino acids. Germline trimming cut 5 bases from V and 5 bases from J; bases unmatched to any gene: 11. Germline V gene data show CDR1 as SGHTA and CDR2 as FQGNSA. CDR3: CASSRAGGFSGDTQYF. CDR3 in DNA: TGTGCCAGCAGCCGAGCGGGGGGTTTCTCGGGAGATACGCAGTATTTT.

For this clonotype: A read error may be the cause here, since a much bigger clone is one base away. This CDR3 is CATGDPGQGTDEQFF. DNA of the CDR3: TGTGCCACCGGGGACCCGGGACAGGGAACCGACGAGCAGTTCTTC. V usage is TRBV24-1 and J usage is TRBJ2-1; 9 positions agree with TRBD1. Germline-derived CDR1 and CDR2 are KGHDR and SFDVKD. With 9 bases clipped from V and 10 bases from J, the junction kept 15 bases outside the gene matches. The CDR3 is 15 amino acids.

In its sample, this clonotype was seen a few times. The V gene is TRBV7-2, the J gene TRBJ1-5; D is perhaps TRBD1 (6 bases). The CDR3 covers 13 residues. Germline V gene data show CDR1 as SGHTA and CDR2 as FQGNSA. Trimming cost V 2 bases and J 7 bases, with 9 bases left between them. CDR3 loop: CASSLTGMQPQHF. The CDR3 nucleotides read TGTGCCAGCAGCTTAACAGGGATGCAGCCCCAGCATTTT. Looking up the rest from reference TRBV7-2 and TRBJ1-5 gives the full variable domain: GAGVSQSPSNKVTEKGKDVELRCDPISGHTALYWYRQSLGQGLEFLIYFQGNSAPDKSGLPSDRFSAERTGGSVSTLTIQRTQQEDSAVYLCASSLTGMQPQHFGDGTRLSIL.

This clonotype was counted many times. The chain carries TRBV3-1 and TRBJ1-3; D uncertain. Deletions cut 0 bases from V and 2 bases from J, with 8 bases between. Germline CDR1 is LGHDT and CDR2 is YNNKEL (reference sequence). This CDR3 spans 15 amino acids. The CDR3 protein is CASSQDVKPGNTIYF. The CDR3 nucleotides are TGTGCCAGCAGCCAAGATGTTAAACCTGGAAACACCATATATTTT.

The chain employs TRBV5-5 and TRBJ1-4; a possible D gene is TRBD1 (5 bases). Germline V CDR1 and CDR2: SGHKS, YYEKEE (reference sequence). The V end lost 4 bases, the J end lost 4 bases, and 11 bases lay between the germline ends. This CDR3 is 14 amino acids long. The chain's CDR3 is CASSLGGVNEKLFF. DNA for the CDR3: TGTGCCAGCAGCCTTGGGGGGGTTAATGAAAAACTGTTTTTT.

The chain joins TRBV19 to TRBJ1-4, with D possibly TRBD1 on 5 matching bases. With 5 bases removed from V and 4 bases from J, the gap between germline ends came to 17 bases. Germline loops: CDR1 LNHDA, CDR2 SQIVND (reference sequence). This CDR3 is built from 16 residues. The chain's CDR3 is CASSFRPGRSNEKLFF. For the CDR3, the DNA is TGTGCCAGTAGTTTCCGACCGGGACGGAGTAATGAAAAACTGTTTTTT. The full variable domain, its missing parts supplied by reference TRBV19 and TRBJ1-4, is DGGITQSPKYLFRKEGQNVTLSCEQNLNHDAMYWYRQDPGQGLRLIYYSQIVNDFQKGDIAEGYSVSREKKESFPLTVTSAQKNPTAFYLCASSFRPGRSNEKLFFGSGTQLSVL.

The chain links TRBV6-1 to TRBJ2-7; 12 positions agree with TRBD2. J gave up 2 bases and V 7 bases, and 3 bases lay outside the gene matches. CDR1 and CDR2 from the germline V gene are MNHNS and SASEGT. CDR3 size: 14 residues. The CDR3 protein is CASITSGGTYEQYF. CDR3 bases: TGTGCCAGCATCACTAGCGGGGGGACCTACGAGCAGTACTTC.